The table lists the clone carrying this T cell receptor beta chain with many counts. What it binds is not known. Germline V gives CDR1 ENHRY, CDR2 SYGVKD. V was shortened by 0 bases and J by 1 base, with 13 bases between the two germline ends. This CDR3 region has 16 residues. With template switching, a universal primer site was added, and the cDNA carried unique molecular identifiers. TCRdb used MiXCR to reprocess the 5' RACE reads, holding one entry per CDR3 protein. This sample has more than 1.5 million distinct CDR3 sequences, with under 35% found just once. This record belongs to a study of identical twins. The study, taken as a whole, reports: With beta out-of-frame sequences, excess sharing by twins was weaker.

The chain is built from TRBV10-3 and TRBJ2-7; tentatively, D is TRBD1 (6 bases). Sequenced input: cord blood. This receptor was obtained from a newborn girl in good health. CDR3 DNA sequence: TGTGCCATCAGTGAGTCTGCAGGGACACTATCCTACGAGCAGTACTTC. It translates to CAISESAGTLSYEQYF.